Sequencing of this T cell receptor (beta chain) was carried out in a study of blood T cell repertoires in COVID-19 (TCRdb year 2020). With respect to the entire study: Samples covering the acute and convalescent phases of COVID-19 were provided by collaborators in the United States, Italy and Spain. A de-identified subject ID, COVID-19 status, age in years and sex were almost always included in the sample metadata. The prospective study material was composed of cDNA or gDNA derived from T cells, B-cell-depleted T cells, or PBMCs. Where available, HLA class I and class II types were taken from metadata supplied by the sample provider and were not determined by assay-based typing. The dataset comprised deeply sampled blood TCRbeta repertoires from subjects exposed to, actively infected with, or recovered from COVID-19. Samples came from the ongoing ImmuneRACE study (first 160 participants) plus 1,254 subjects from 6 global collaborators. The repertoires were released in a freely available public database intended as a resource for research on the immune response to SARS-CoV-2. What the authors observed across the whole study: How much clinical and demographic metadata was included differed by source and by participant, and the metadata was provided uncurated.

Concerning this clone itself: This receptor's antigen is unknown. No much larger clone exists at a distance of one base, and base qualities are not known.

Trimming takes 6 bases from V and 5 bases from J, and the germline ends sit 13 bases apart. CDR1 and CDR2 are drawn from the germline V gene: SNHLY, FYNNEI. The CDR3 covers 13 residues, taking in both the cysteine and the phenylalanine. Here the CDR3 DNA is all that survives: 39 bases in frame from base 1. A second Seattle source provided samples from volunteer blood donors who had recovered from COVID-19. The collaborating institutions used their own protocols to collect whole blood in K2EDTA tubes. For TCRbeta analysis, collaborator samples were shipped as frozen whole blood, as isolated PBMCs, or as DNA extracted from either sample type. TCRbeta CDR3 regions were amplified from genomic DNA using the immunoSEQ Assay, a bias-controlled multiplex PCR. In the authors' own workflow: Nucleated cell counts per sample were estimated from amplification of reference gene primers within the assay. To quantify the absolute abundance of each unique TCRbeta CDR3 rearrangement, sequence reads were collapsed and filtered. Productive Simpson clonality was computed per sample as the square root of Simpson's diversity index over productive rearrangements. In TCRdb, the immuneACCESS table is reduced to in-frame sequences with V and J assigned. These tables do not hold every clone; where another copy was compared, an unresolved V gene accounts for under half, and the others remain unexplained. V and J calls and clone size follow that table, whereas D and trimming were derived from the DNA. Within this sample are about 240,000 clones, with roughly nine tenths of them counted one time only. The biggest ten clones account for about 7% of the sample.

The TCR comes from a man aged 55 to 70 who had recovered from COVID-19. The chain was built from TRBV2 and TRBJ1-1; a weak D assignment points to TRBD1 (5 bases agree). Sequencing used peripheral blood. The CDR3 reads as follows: CASRQRGGTEAFF. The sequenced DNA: TGTGCCAGCAGGCAGCGCGGGGGTACTGAAGCTTTCTTT.